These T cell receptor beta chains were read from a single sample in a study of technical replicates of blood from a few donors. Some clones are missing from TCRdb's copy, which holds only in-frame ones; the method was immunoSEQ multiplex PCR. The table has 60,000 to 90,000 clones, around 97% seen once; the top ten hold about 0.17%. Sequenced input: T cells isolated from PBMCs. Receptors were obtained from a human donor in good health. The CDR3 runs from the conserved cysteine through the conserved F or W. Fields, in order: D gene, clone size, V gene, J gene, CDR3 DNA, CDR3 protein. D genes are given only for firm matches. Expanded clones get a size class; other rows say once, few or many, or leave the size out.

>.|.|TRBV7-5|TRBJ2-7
TGTGTCAGAAGCCTCTCGACAGGTTACGCCTACGAGCAGTACTTC
CVRSLSTGYAYEQYF
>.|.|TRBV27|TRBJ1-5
TGTGCCAGCAGTTTAGGGGGAGGGGGTCAGCCCCAGCATTTT
CASSLGGGGQPQHF
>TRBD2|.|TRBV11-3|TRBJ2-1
TGTGCCAGCAGCTTATTGGCGGGAGAGGCCTACAATGAGCAGTTCTTC
CASSLLAGEAYNEQFF
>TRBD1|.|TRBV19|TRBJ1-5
TGTGCCAGTAGTCCCTACGACCGACAGGGGTGGCAGCCCCAGCATTTT
CASSPYDRQGWQPQHF
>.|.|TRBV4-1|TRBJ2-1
TGCGCCAGCAGCCAAGAGCAGGGGTTGGGTGAGCAGTTCTTC
CASSQEQGLGEQFF
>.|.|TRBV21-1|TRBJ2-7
TGTGCCAGCGGAACCCTTCGACAGGGCGCAAAGGAGCAGTACTTC
CASGTLRQGAKEQYF
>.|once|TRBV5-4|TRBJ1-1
TGTGCCAGCAGCTCGGCAATGGGGGGGGTTGGAACTGAAGCTTTCTTT
CASSSAMGGVGTEAFF
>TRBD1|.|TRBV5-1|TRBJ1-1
TGCGCCAGCAGCTTGGTGACAGGGGGAAATCCTGAAGCTTTCTTT
CASSLVTGGNPEAFF
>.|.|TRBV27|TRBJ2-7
TGTGCCAGCAGTTTCAACTACCCCATCTACGAGCAGTACTTC
CASSFNYPIYEQYF
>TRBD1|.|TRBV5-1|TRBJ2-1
TGCGCCAGCAGCCCGACCTGGACAGGGGATATTTCCTACAATGAGCAGTTCTTC
CASSPTWTGDISYNEQFF
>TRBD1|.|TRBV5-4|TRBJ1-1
TGTGCCAGCAGCATAGGACAGGGAAACACTGAAGCTTTCTTT
CASSIGQGNTEAFF
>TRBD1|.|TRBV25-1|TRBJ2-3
TGTGCCAGCAGTGTACTCGGGACAGGGGATGATACGCAGTATTTT
CASSVLGTGDDTQYF
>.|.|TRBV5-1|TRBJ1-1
TGCGCCAGCTCGGACAGACTGAACACTGAAGCTTTCTTT
CASSDRLNTEAFF
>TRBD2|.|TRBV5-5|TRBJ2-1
TGTGCCAGCAGCTTGAGGGCGGGAGACGATGAGCAGTTCTTC
CASSLRAGDDEQFF
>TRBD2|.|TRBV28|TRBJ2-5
TGTGCCAGCGGGGGGGTAGCGGGAGTGGAGACCCAGTACTTC
CASGGVAGVETQYF
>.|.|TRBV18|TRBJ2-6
TGTGCCAGCTCACTCGCTCGGGGCTCTGGGGCCAACGTCCTGACTTTC
CASSLARGSGANVLTF
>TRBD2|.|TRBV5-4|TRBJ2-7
TGTGCCAGCAGTTTCATCAGCGGGGGCCCCTACGAGCAGTACTTC
CASSFISGGPYEQYF
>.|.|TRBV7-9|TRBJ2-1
TGTGCCAGCAGCCGCAATGAGCAGTTCTTC
CASSRNEQFF
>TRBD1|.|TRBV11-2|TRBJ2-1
TGTGCCAGCAGCTCCCCTAGGCGACAGGGGATTTACAATGAGCAGTTCTTC
CASSSPRRQGIYNEQFF
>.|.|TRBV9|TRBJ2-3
TGTGCCAGCAGCGCGTTCGGGGGGCAGAACACAGATACGCAGTATTTT
CASSAFGGQNTDTQYF
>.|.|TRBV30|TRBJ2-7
TGTGCCTGGAGTGTGTCCGGCTACGAGCAGTACTTC
CAWSVSGYEQYF
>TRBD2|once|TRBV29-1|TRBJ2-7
TGCAGCGTTGAGGTAGGACTAGCGGGAGGCTACGAGCAGTACTTC
CSVEVGLAGGYEQYF
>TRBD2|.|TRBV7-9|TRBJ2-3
TGTGCCAGCAGCTTAGCGGGAGGGAGCACAGATACGCAGTATTTT
CASSLAGGSTDTQYF
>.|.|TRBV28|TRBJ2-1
TGTGCCAGCAGTTTTACCTACAATGAGCAGTTCTTC
CASSFTYNEQFF
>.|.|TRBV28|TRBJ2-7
TGTGCCAGCAGCTTGCCATTCTCGACAGGCTACGAGCAGTACTTC
CASSLPFSTGYEQYF
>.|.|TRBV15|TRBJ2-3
TGTGCCACCAGCAGAGATTCTAGCGTCTATACGCAGTATTTT
CATSRDSSVYTQYF
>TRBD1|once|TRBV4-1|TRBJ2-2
TGCGCCAGCAGCTATCCCGGGACAGGGTTTACCGGGGAGCTGTTTTTT
CASSYPGTGFTGELFF
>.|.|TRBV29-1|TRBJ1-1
TGCAGCGTCCAAACTCGGTTGGTCATGAACACTGAAGCTTTCTTT
CSVQTRLVMNTEAFF
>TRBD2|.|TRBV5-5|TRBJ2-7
TGTGCCAGCAGCTTGGGGGGAGGGTTTAACTACGAGCAGTACTTC
CASSLGGGFNYEQYF
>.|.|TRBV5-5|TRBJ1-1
TGTGCCAGCAGCTTGACAGCGAACACTGAAGCTTTCTTT
CASSLTANTEAFF
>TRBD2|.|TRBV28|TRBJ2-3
TGTGCCAGCAGTATCAGCGGACTAGCGGTTGTCACAGATACGCAGTATTTT
CASSISGLAVVTDTQYF
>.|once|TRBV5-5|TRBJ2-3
TGTGCCAGCAGCTCTTACACGGAGGGCACAGATACGCAGTATTTT
CASSSYTEGTDTQYF
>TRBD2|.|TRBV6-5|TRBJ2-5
TGTGCCAGCATGCTAGCGGGGGGGGAGACCCAGTACTTC
CASMLAGGETQYF
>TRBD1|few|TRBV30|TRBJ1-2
TGTGCCATCTCGACAGGGGTCTATGGCTACACCTTC
CAISTGVYGYTF
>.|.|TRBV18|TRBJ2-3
TGTGCCAGCCACCTCAGGGCAGATACGCAGTATTTT
CASHLRADTQYF
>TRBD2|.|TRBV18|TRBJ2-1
TGTGCCAGCTCACCCCCAGGGCTAGCGGGAGATAATGAGCAGTTCTTC
CASSPPGLAGDNEQFF
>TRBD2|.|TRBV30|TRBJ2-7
TGTGCCTGGGGGGGGGATGCGGTATACGAGCAGTACTTC
CAWGGDAVYEQYF
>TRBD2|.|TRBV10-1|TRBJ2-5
TGCGCCAGCAGTGAGGGGGGGGTCCAAGAGACCCAGTACTTC
CASSEGGVQETQYF
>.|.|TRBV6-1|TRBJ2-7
TGTGCCAGCAGTGAAGTGGGGCAGCCCGCGTACTACGAGCAGTACTTC
CASSEVGQPAYYEQYF
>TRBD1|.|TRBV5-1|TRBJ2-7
TGCGCCAGCAGCTTGGCCAGGCTAGGACAGGGTGTTGACGAGCAGTACTTC
CASSLARLGQGVDEQYF
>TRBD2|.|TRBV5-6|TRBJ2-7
TGTGCCAGCAGGGCCGTTGGGAGGGGCACCTACGAGCAGTACTTC
CASRAVGRGTYEQYF
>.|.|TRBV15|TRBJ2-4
TGTGCCACCAGCAGGGTCCGTCAGGGGGCCAAAAACATTCAGTACTTC
CATSRVRQGAKNIQYF
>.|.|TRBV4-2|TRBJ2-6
TGTGCCAGCAGCCAAGTCTTTCTCTCTGGGGCCAACGTCCTGACTTTC
CASSQVFLSGANVLTF
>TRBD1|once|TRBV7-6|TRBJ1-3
TGTGCCAGCAGCTTAGGGGACAGGGGCATCTCTGGAAACACCATATATTTT
CASSLGDRGISGNTIYF
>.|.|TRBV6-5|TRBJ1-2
TGTGCCAGCAGTTCTTCCCTGACAGGAACTAACTATGGCTACACCTTC
CASSSSLTGTNYGYTF
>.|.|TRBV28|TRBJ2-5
TGTGCCAGCAGTTTGGGTCCGGACACTCAAGAGACCCAGTACTTC
CASSLGPDTQETQYF
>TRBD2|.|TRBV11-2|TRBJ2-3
TGTGCCAGCACCAGATTTAATGGACTAGCCCTTAGCACAGATACGCAGTATTTT
CASTRFNGLALSTDTQYF
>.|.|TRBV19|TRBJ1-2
TGTGCCAGTAGGAAGACAGTGGGCTATGGCTACACCTTC
CASRKTVGYGYTF
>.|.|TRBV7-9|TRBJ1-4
TGTGCCAGCAGCCCCTCCCTTGGGGCCGGGGAAAAACTGTTTTTT
CASSPSLGAGEKLFF